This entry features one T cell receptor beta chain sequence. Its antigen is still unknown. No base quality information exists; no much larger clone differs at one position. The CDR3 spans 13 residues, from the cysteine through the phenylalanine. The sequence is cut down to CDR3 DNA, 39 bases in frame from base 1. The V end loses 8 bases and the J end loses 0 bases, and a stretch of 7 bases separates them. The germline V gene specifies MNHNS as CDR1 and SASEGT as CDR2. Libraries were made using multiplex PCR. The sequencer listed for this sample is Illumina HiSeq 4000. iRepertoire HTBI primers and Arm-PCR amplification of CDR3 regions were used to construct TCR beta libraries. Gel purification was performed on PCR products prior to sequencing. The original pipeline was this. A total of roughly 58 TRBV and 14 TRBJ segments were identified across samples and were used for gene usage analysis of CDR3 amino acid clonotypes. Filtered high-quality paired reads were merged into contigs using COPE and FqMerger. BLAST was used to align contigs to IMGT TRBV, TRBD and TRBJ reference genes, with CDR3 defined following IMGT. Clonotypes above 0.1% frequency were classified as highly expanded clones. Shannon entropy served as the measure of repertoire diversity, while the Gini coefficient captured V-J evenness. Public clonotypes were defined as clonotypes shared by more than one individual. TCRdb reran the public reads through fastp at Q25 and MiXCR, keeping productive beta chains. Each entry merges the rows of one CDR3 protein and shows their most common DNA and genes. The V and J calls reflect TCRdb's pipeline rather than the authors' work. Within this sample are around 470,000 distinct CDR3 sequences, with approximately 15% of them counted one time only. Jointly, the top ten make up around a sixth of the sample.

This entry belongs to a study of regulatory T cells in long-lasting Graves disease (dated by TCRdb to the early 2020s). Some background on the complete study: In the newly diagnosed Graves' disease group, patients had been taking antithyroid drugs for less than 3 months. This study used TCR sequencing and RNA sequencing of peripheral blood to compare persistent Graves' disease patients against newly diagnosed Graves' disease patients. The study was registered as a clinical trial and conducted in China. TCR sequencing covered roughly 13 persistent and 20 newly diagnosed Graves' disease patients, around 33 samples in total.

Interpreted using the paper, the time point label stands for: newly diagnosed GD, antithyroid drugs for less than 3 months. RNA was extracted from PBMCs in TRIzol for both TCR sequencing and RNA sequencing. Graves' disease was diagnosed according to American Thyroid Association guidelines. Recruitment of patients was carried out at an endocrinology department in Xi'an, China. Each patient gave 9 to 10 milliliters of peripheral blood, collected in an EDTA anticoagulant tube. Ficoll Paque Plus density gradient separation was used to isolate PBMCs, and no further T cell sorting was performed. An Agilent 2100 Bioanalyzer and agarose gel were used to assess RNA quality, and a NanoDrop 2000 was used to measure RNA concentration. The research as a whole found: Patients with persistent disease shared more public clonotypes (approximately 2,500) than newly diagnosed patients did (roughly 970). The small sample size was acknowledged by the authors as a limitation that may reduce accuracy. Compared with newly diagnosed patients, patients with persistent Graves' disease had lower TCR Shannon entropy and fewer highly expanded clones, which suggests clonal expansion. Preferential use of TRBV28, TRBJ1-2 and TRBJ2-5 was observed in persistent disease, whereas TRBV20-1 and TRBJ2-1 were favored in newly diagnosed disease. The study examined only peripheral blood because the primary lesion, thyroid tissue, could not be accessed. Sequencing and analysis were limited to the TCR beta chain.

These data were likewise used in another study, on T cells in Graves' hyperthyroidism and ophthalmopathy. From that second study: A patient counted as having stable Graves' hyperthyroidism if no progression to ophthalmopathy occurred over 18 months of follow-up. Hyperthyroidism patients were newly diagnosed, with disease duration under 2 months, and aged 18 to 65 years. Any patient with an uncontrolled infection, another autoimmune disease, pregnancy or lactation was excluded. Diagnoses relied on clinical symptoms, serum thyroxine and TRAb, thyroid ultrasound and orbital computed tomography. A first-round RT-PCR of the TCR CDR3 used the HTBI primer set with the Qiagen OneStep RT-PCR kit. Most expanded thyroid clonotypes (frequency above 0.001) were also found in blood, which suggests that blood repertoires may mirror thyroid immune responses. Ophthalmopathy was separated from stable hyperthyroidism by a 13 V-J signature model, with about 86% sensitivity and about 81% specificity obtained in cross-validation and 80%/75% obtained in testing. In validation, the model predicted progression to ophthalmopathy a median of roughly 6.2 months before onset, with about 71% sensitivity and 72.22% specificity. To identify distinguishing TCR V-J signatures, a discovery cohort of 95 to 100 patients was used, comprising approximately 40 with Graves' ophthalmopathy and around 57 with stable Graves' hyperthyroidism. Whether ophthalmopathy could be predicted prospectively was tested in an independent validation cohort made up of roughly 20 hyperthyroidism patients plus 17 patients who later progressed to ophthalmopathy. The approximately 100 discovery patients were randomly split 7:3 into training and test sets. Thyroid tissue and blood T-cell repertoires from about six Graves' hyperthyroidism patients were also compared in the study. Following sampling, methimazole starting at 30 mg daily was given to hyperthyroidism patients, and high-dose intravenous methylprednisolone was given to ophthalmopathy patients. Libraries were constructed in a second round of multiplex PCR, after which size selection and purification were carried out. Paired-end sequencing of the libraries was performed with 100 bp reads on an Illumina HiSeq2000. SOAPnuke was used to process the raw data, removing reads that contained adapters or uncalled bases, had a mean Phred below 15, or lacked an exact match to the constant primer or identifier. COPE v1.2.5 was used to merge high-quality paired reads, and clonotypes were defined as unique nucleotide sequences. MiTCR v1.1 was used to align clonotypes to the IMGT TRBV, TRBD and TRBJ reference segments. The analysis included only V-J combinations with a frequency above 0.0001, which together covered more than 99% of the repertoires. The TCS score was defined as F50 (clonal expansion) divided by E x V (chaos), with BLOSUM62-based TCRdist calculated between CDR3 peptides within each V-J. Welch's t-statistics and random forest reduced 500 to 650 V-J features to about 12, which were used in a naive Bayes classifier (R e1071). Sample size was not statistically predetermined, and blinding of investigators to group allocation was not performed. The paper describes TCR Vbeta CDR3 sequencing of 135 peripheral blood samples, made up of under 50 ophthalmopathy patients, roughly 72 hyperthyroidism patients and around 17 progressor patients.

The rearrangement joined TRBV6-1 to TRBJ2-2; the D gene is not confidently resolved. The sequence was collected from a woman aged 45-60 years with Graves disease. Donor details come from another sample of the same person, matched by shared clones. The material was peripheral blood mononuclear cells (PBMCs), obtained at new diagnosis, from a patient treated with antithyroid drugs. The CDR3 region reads CASARTNTGELFF. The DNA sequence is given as TGTGCCAGCGCGCGCACGAACACCGGGGAGCTGTTTTTT.